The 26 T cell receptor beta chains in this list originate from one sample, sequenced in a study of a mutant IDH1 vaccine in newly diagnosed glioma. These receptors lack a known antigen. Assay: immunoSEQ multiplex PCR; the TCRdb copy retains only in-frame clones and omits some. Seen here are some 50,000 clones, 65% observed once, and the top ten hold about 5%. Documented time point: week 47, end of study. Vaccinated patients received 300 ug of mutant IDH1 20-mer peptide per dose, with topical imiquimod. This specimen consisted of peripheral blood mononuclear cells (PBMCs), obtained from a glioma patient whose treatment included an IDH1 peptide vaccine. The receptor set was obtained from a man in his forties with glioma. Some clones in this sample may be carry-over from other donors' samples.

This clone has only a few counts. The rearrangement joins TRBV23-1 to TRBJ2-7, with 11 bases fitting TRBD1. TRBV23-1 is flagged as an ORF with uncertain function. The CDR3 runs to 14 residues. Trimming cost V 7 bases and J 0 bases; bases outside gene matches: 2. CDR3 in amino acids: CASTGTGGSYEQYF. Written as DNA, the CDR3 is TGCGCCAGCACGGGGACAGGGGGCTCCTACGAGCAGTACTTC.

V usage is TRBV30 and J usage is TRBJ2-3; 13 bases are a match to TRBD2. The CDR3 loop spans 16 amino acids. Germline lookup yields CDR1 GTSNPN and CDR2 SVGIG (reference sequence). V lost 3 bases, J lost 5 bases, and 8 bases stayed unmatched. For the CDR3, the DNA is TGTGCCTGGAGCGCGGGGACTAGCGGGGTGAGAGATACGCAGTATTTT. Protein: CAWSAGTSGVRDTQYF.

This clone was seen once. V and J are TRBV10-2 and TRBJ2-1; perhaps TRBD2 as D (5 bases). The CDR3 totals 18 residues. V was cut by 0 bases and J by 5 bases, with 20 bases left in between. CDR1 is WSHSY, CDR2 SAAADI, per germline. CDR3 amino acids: CASSESFGVRLDDNEQFF. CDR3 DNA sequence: TGCGCCAGCAGTGAGTCTTTCGGGGTCCGGCTAGATGACAATGAGCAGTTCTTC.

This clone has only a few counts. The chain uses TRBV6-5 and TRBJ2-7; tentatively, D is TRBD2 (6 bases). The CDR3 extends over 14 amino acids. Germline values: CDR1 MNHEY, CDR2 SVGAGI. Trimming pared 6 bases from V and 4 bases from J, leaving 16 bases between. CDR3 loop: CASSSGGAGYEQYF. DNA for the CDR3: TGTGCCAGCAGCTCCGGCGGGGCGGGTTACGAGCAGTACTTC.

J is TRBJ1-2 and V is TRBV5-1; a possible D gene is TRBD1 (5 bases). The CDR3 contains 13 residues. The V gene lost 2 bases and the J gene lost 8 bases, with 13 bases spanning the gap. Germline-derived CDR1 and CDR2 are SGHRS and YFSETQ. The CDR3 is CASSLPGDRGYTF. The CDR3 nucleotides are TGCGCCAGCAGCTTACCCGGGGACCGAGGCTACACCTTC.

The CDR3 sequence: CASSPSSPAASPLHF. CDR3 nucleotides: TGTGCCAGCAGCCCAAGCAGCCCGGCGGCTTCACCCCTCCACTTT. The V call is TRBV9, the J call TRBJ1-6, with unresolved D. The V end lost 4 bases, the J end lost 9 bases, and 17 bases lay between the germline ends. Per germline, CDR1 SGDLS and CDR2 YYNGEE. This CDR3 is built from 15 residues.

In nucleotides, the CDR3 is TGTGCCAGCAGAACAGGGTGGGGAGGCTACACCTTC. Protein: CASRTGWGGYTF. The chain is built from TRBV6-5 and TRBJ1-2, with D perhaps TRBD1 (6 bases). The V and J ends lost 6 bases and 8 bases respectively, with 13 bases between them. The germline V gene encodes CDR1 MNHEY and CDR2 SVGAGI. The CDR3 length is 12 residues.

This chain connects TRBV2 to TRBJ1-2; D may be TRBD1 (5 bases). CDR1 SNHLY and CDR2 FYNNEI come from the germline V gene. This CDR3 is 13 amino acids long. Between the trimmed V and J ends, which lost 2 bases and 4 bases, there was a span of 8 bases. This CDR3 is CASSERGAYGYTF. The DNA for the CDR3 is TGTGCCAGCAGTGAAAGAGGGGCCTATGGCTACACCTTC.

The DNA for the CDR3 is TGTGCCAGCAGTAGAGGGGTCCCCGGGCAGGGGGGAACCTACGAGCAGTACTTC. This codes for CASSRGVPGQGGTYEQYF. V is TRBV2 and J is TRBJ2-7, with D maybe TRBD1 (7 bases). CDR3 size: 18 residues. V lost 5 bases and J lost 2, with 25 bases in between. Germline V gene data show CDR1 as SNHLY and CDR2 as FYNNEI.

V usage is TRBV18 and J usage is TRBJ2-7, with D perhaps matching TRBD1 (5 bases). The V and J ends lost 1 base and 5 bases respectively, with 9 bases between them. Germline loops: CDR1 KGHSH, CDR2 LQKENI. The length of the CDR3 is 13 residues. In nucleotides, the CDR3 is TGTGCCAGCTCACCACGTGGGGCCCACGAGCAGTACTTC. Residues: CASSPRGAHEQYF.

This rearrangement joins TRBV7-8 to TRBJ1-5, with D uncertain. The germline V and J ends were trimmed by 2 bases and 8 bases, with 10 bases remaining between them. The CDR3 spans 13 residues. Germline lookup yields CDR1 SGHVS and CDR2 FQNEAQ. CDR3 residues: CASSLTEKEPQHF. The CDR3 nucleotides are TGTGCCAGCAGCTTAACAGAAAAAGAGCCCCAGCATTTT.

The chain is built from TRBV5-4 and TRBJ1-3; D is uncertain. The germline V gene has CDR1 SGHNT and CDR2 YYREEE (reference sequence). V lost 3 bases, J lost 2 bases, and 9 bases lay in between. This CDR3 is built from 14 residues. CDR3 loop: CASSSGGPGNTIYF. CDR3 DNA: TGTGCCAGCAGCTCTGGTGGACCTGGAAACACCATATATTTT.

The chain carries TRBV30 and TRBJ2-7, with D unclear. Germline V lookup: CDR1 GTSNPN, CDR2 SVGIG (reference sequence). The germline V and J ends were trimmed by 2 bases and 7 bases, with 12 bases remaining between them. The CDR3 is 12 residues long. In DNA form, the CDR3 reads TGTGCCTGGAGTCCCCTTGAATTTGAGCAGTACTTC. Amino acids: CAWSPLEFEQYF.

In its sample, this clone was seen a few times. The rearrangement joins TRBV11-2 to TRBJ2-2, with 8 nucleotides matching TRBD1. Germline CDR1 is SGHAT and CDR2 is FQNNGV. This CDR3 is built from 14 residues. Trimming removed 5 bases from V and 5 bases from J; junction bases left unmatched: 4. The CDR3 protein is CASSPGQGTGELFF. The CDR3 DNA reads TGTGCCAGCAGCCCTGGACAGGGAACCGGGGAGCTGTTTTTT.

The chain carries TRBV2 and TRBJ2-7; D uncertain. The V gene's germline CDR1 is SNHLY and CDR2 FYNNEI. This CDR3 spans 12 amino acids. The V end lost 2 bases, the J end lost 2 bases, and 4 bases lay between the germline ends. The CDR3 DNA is TGTGCCAGCAGTGAAATTGCCTACGAGCAGTACTTC. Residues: CASSEIAYEQYF.

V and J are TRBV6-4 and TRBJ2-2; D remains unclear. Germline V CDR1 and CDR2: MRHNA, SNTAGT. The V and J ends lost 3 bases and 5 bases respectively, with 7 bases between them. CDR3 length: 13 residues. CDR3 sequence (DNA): TGTGCCAGCAGTGAAACTGGGACCGGGGAGCTGTTTTTT. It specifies CASSETGTGELFF.

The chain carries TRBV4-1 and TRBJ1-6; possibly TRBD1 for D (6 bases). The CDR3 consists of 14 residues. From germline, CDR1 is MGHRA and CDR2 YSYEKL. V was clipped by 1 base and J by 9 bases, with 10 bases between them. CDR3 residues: CASSQAGEGSPLHF. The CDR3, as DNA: TGCGCCAGCAGCCAAGCAGGGGAAGGTTCACCCCTCCACTTT.

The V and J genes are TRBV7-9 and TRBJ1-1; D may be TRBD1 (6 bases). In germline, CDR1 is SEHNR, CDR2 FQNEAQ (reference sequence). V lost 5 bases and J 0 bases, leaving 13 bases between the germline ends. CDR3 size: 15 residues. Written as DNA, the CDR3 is TGTGCCAGCAGCCTCCCCCAGGGGATGAACACTGAAGCTTTCTTT. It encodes CASSLPQGMNTEAFF.

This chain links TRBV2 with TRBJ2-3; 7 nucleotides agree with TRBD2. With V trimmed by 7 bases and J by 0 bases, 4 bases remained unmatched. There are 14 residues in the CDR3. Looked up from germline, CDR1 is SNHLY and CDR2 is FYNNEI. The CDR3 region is CASTPSGSTDTQYF. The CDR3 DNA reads TGTGCCAGCACACCTAGCGGTAGCACAGATACGCAGTATTTT.

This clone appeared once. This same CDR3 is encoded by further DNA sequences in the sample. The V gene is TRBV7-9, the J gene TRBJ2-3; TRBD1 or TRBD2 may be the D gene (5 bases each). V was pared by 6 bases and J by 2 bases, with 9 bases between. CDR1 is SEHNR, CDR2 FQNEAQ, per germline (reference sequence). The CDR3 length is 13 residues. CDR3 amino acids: CASRGDATDTQYF. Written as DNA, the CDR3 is TGTGCCAGCAGAGGGGACGCCACAGATACGCAGTATTTT.

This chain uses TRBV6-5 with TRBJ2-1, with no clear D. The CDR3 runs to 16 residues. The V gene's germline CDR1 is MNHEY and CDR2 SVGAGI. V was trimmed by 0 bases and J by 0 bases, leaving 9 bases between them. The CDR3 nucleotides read TGTGCCAGCAGTTACTCGATTCTTAGCTCCTACAATGAGCAGTTCTTC. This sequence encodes CASSYSILSSYNEQFF.

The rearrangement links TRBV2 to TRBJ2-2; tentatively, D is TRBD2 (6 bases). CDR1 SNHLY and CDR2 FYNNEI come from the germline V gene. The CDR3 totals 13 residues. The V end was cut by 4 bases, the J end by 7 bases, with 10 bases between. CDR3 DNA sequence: TGTGCCAGCAGTGGACTAGGAAGCGGGGAGCTGTTTTTT. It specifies CASSGLGSGELFF.

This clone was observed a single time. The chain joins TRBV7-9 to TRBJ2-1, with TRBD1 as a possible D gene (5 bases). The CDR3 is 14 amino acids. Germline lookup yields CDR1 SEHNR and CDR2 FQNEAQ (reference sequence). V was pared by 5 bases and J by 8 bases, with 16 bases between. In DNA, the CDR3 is TGTGCCAGCAGCCGTCGTCAGGGTCTCGATGAGCAGTTCTTC. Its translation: CASSRRQGLDEQFF.

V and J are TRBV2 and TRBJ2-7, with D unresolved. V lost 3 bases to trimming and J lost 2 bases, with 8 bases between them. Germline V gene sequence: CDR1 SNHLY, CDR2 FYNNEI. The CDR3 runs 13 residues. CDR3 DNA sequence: TGTGCCAGCAGTGAGAAAAGCACCTACGAGCAGTACTTC. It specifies CASSEKSTYEQYF. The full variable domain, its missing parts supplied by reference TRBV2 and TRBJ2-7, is EPEVTQTPSHQVTQMGQEVILRCVPISNHLYFYWYRQILGQKVEFLVSFYNNEISEKSEIFDDQFSVERPDGSNFTLKIRSTKLEDSAMYFCASSEKSTYEQYFGPGTRLTVT.

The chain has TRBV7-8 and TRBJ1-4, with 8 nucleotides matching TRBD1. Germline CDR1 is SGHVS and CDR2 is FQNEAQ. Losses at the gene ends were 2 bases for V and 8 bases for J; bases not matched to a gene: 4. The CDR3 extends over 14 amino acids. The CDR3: CASSLQGAREKLFF. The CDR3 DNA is TGTGCCAGCAGCTTACAGGGGGCAAGGGAAAAACTGTTTTTT. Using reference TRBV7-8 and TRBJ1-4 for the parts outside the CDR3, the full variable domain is GAGVSQSPRYKVAKRGQDVALRCDPISGHVSLFWYQQALGQGPEFLTYFQNEAQLDKSGLPSDRFFAERPEGSVSTLKIQRTQQEDSAVYLCASSLQGAREKLFFGSGTQLSVL.

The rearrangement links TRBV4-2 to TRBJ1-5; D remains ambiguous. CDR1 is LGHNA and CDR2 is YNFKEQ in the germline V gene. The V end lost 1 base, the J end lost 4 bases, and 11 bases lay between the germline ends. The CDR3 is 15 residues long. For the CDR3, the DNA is TGTGCCAGCAGCCAAGTCTCCGGATTAAATCAGCCCCAGCATTTT. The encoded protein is CASSQVSGLNQPQHF.